This paragraph reports one TCR beta chain. Its matching antigen is unknown. Unique molecular identifiers were used to barcode this TCRbeta library. TCRdb processed the PCR reads anew with MiXCR; each CDR3 protein has one entry. The table lists 450,000 to 700,000 distinct CDR3 sequences, 25% to 30% of them singletons. The CDR3 runs 16 residues. Germline lookup yields CDR1 MNHEY and CDR2 SVGEGT. J was trimmed by 9 bases and V by 3 bases; bases with no gene match: 5. These data belong to a study of T-cell reconstitution after alpha-beta-depleted transplantation in children. Study conclusions and caveats: T cells produced anew were the main source of T-cell counts and diversity one year after transplant. Reportedly, alpha-beta T cells present about two months post-transplant originated from several hundred expanded clones of graft origin.

This receptor was obtained from a boy under two years old with Wiskott-Aldrich syndrome, due to receive a stem cell transplant. Sequencing was performed on PBMCs, taken before TCRalphabeta/CD19-depleted stem cell transplant. J is TRBJ2-1 and V is TRBV6-2 or TRBV6-3, with 16 bases that match TRBD2. CDR3 loop: CASSYGTSGRASEQFF. The CDR3, as DNA: TGTGCCAGCAGTTATGGGACTAGCGGGAGGGCCAGTGAGCAGTTCTTC.